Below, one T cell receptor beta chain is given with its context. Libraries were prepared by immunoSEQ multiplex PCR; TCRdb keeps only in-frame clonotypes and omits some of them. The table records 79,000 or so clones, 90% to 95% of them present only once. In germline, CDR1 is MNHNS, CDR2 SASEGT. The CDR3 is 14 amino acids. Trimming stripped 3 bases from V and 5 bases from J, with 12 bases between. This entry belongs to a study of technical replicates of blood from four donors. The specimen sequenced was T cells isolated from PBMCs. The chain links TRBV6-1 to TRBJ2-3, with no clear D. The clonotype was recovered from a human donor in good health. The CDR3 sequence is CASSEVRLIDTQYF. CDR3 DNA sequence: TGTGCCAGCAGTGAGGTCAGGCTGATAGATACGCAGTATTTT.